Following are 26 T cell receptor beta chains from one sample sequenced in a study of monozygotic twins with inflammatory bowel disease. No DNA is given; TCRdb re-called the 5' RACE reads and lists each CDR3 protein once. The table for this sample gives approximately 400,000 distinct CDR3 sequences. The sequencing input was blood. These receptors all stem from a human donor with ulcerative colitis or Crohn's disease, or a healthy co-twin of an affected twin (not recorded which).

V and J are TRBV10-3 and TRBJ1-2. CDR1 and CDR2 (germline): ENHRY, SYGVKD. The length of the CDR3 is 12 residues. The CDR3: CAISFGQDGYTF.

CDR3 sequence reads: CASSLLGGTGELFF. This chain connects TRBV12-3 or TRBV12-4 to TRBJ2-2; the TCRdb call, TRBD1, lacks DNA for checking. This CDR3 has 14 amino acids.

The chain couples TRBV5-1 to TRBJ2-5; TCRdb lists TRBD2, though no DNA is available to test this call. Germline values: CDR1 SGHRS, CDR2 YFSETQ. The CDR3 length is 16 residues. This CDR3 reads CASSPTGGGTQETQYF.

The chain links TRBV15 to TRBJ2-7; TCRdb indicates TRBD2, and absent DNA this call remains unverified. In germline, CDR1 is LNHNV, CDR2 YYDKDF (reference sequence). The CDR3 consists of 17 residues. CDR3 in amino acids: CATSRGVVAGGPHEQYF.

V gene TRBV28 combines with J gene TRBJ1-1. Germline CDR1 reads MDHEN; CDR2 reads SYDVKM. The CDR3 length is 13 residues. The CDR3 reads CASSLEGLLKAFF. The full variable domain, in which reference TRBV28 and TRBJ1-1 provide the parts outside the CDR3, is DVKVTQSSRYLVKRTGEKVFLECVQDMDHENMFWYRQDPGLGLRLIYFSYDVKMKEKGDIPEGYSVSREKKERFSLILESASTNQTSMYLCASSLEGLLKAFFGQGTRLTVV.

This rearrangement joins TRBV27 to TRBJ1-2; no DNA is available, so the TRBD1 call from TCRdb remains unchecked. This CDR3 is built from 16 residues. The V gene's germline CDR1 is MNHEY and CDR2 SMNVEV (reference sequence). The CDR3 reads CASSSRADLPYVSYTF.

V gene TRBV24-1 combines with J gene TRBJ2-1; absent DNA, TCRdb's TRBD2 call cannot be checked. There are 14 residues in the CDR3. Per the germline V gene, CDR1 is KGHDR and CDR2 is SFDVKD. The CDR3 is CATRRAGTSNEQFF.

This CDR3 is CAWGGRGTDEKLFF. The chain has TRBV30 and TRBJ1-4; the TCRdb call, TRBD1, lacks DNA for checking. The CDR3 consists of 14 residues. From germline, CDR1 is GTSNPN and CDR2 SVGIG (reference sequence).

The rearrangement joins TRBV5-1 to TRBJ2-7; checking the TCRdb D call of TRBD1 is not possible without DNA. The CDR3 is 14 amino acids. Per germline, CDR1 SGHRS and CDR2 YFSETQ. CDR3: CASSPGILGYEQYF.

The J gene is TRBJ1-5, the V gene TRBV30; absent DNA, TCRdb's TRBD1 call cannot be checked. The germline V gene encodes CDR1 GTSNPN and CDR2 SVGIG (reference sequence). The CDR3 is made up of 14 amino acids. The CDR3 loop reads CAWTSVQGKQPQHF.

This chain links TRBV15 with TRBJ1-1. Looked up from germline, CDR1 is LNHNV and CDR2 is YYDKDF (reference sequence). The CDR3 totals 15 residues. The CDR3 is CATSRDKGMNTEAFF.

The V and J genes are TRBV5-5 and TRBJ2-5; TCRdb indicates TRBD2, and absent DNA this call remains unverified. Germline V gene lookup returns CDR1 SGHKS and CDR2 YYEKEE (reference sequence). The CDR3 runs 14 residues. This CDR3 is CASSSFGTLETQYF. Full variable domain (outside the CDR3, taken from reference TRBV5-5 and TRBJ2-5): DAGVTQSPTHLIKTRGQQVTLRCSPISGHKSVSWYQQVLGQGPQFIFQYYEKEERGRGNFPDRFSARQFPNYSSELNVNALLLGDSALYLCASSSFGTLETQYFGPGTRLLVL.

V gene TRBV5-1 combines with J gene TRBJ2-6. CDR3 size: 17 residues. Germline V gives CDR1 SGHRS, CDR2 YFSETQ. CDR3 sequence: CASSLAQVISGANVLTF.

The J gene is TRBJ2-2, the V gene TRBV6-5; TCRdb names TRBD1, which stays unverified in the absence of DNA. CDR1 is MNHEY, CDR2 SVGAGI, per germline. The CDR3 is 16 residues long. The CDR3 spells CASSYSGGPGEGELFF.

This chain joins TRBV5-6 and TRBJ2-7; with no DNA, the TCRdb D assignment of TRBD1 cannot be verified. The germline gives CDR1 SGHDT, CDR2 YYEEEE. The CDR3 spans 13 residues. CDR3 sequence reads: CASSLRGTYEQYF.

This rearrangement joins TRBV4-1 to TRBJ1-2; absent DNA, TCRdb's TRBD1 call cannot be checked. The germline V gene has CDR1 MGHRA and CDR2 YSYEKL. CDR3 size: 14 residues. The CDR3 sequence: CASSHLTEGYGYTF.

The gene calls are TRBV3-1 and TRBJ2-1. The CDR3 totals 13 residues. Germline assignment: CDR1 LGHDT and CDR2 YNNKEL (reference sequence). CDR3 region: CASSQGNYNEQLF.

The V call is TRBV6-2 or TRBV6-3, the J call TRBJ1-5; TCRdb indicates TRBD1, and absent DNA this call remains unverified. CDR1 is MNHEY, CDR2 SVGEGT, per germline. This CDR3 spans 14 amino acids. Here the CDR3 reads CASSYGGINQPQHF.

The chain has TRBV5-8 and TRBJ2-7; TCRdb calls TRBD1, which cannot be checked without DNA. Germline lookup yields CDR1 SGHTS and CDR2 YDEGEE. The CDR3 covers 16 residues. The CDR3 sequence is CASSPGDRERAYKQYF.

V is TRBV20-1 and J is TRBJ2-1; the TRBD2 assignment by TCRdb is unverifiable without DNA. Germline V CDR1 and CDR2: DFQATT, SNEGSKA (reference sequence). The length of the CDR3 is 13 residues. The chain's CDR3 is CSALSGSYNEQFF.

The chain links TRBV12-3 or TRBV12-4 to TRBJ1-1; TCRdb outputs TRBD1, but without DNA this stays unchecked. The CDR3 covers 14 residues. The CDR3 loop is CASSFAGGFAEAFF.

J is TRBJ1-5 and V is TRBV6-1. The germline CDR1 and CDR2 sequences are MNHNS and SASEGT. This CDR3 has 15 amino acids. CDR3 region: CASSQTGWGSQPQHF.

The chain combines TRBV7-2 with TRBJ2-2; the D call of TRBD1 rests on TCRdb alone, since no DNA is present to check it. Germline V lookup: CDR1 SGHTA, CDR2 FQGNSA. The CDR3 extends over 15 amino acids. This CDR3 reads CASSRMGGRNGELFF.

The V and J genes are TRBV12-3 or TRBV12-4 and TRBJ1-1; TCRdb's D gene call, TRBD1, goes unchecked for lack of DNA. This CDR3 contains 11 residues. The CDR3: CASNPGFKAFF.

The chain recombines TRBV25-1 with TRBJ2-1; TCRdb names TRBD2, which stays unverified in the absence of DNA. The CDR3 runs 14 residues. Germline CDR1 and CDR2: MGHDK and SYGVNS. Here the CDR3 reads CASRGTSGSSEQFF.

The chain has TRBV3-1 and TRBJ2-3; the D call of TRBD2 rests on TCRdb alone, since no DNA is present to check it. CDR1 is LGHDT, CDR2 YNNKEL, per germline (reference sequence). The CDR3 extends over 19 amino acids. The CDR3 protein is CASSQYPPGGAGGADTQYF.